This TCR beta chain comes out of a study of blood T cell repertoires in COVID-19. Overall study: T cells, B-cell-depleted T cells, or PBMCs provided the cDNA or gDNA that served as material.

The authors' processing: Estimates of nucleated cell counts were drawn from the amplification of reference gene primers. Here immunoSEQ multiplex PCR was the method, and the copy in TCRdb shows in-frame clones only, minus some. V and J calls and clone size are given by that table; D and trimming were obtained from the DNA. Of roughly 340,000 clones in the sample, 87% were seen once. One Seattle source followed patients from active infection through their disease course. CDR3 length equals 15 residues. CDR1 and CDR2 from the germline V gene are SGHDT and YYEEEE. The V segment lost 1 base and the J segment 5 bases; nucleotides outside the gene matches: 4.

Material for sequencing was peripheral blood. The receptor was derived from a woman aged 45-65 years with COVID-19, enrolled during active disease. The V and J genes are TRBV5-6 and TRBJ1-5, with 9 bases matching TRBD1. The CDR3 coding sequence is TGTGCCAGCAGCTTGTACGACAGGGGGGATCAGCCCCAGCATTTT. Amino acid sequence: CASSLYDRGDQPQHF.